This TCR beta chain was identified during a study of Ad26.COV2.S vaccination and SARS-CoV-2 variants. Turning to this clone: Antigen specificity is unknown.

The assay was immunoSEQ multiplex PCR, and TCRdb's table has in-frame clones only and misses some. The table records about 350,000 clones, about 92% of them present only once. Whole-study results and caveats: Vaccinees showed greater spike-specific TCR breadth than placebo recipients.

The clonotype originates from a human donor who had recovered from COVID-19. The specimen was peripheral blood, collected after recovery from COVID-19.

The CDR3 DNA sequence: TGTGCTAGTGGTTTGAGTCCGGGCCCAACCGACGGGGAGCTGTTTTTT. Amino acids: CASGLSPGPTDGELFF. V and J are TRBV12-5 and TRBJ2-2, with D hard to call. Germline CDR1 is LGHNT and CDR2 is FRNRAP. The CDR3 covers 16 residues. With 2 bases removed from V and 7 bases from J, the gap between germline ends came to 17 bases.